This T cell receptor beta chain was observed in a study of cytomegalovirus exposure and HLA in healthy donors. Study-level results: Altogether, about 160 TCR beta chains were recorded as cytomegalovirus-associated.

V was pared by 3 bases and J by 5 bases, with 5 bases of the junction left unmatched. From germline, CDR1 is MNHEY and CDR2 SVGAGI. The CDR3 spans 14 residues. The PCR ran on 60 Vbeta and 13 Jbeta primers. Sequencing used immunoSEQ multiplex PCR; TCRdb keeps in-frame clones, though not all of them. The sample lists fewer than 150,000 clones, 70% to 80% occurring once. Details on this clone: Its antigen is not known.

Sequencing used PBMCs. The rearrangement uses TRBV6-5 and TRBJ1-1; 8 bases match TRBD1. The sequence was collected from a man under 40 in good health and CMV-seronegative. As DNA, the CDR3 is TGTGCCAGCAGTTATCAGGGGGCGCGGACTGAAGCTTTCTTT. This translates into CASSYQGARTEAFF.